The rows below give T cell receptor beta chains drawn from one sample of a study of persistence of HIV-infected CD4 T cells. Sequencing used immunoSEQ multiplex PCR; TCRdb keeps in-frame clones, though not all of them. The profile shows about 16,000 clones, about two thirds of them singletons. Their cognate antigens are unknown. The specimen was CD4+ T cells sorted from PBMCs after roughly 18-hour stimulation, collected from a patient who received antiretroviral therapy. The receptor set was obtained from an adult woman with HIV who was CMV-seropositive. CDR3s include the opening cysteine and the closing phenylalanine or tryptophan. Each record gives: V gene, J gene, D gene, clone size, CDR3 protein, CDR3 DNA. D genes are given only for firm matches. Clone size is given for some rows only: seen once, a few or many times, or a class if the clone is expanded.

>TRBV29-1|TRBJ1-1|TRBD1|medium-sized
CSVVRPGGEAFF
TGCAGCGTTGTCAGGCCAGGGGGTGAAGCTTTCTTT
>TRBV5-4|TRBJ1-1|.|.
CASSLKSVMNTEAFF
TGTGCCAGCAGCTTGAAGTCGGTTATGAACACTGAAGCTTTCTTT
>TRBV10-3|TRBJ2-1|.|.
CAISGGRQFNEQFF
TGTGCCATCAGCGGGGGACGACAATTCAATGAGCAGTTCTTC
>TRBV24-1|TRBJ2-2|.|.
CATSDSGVTGELFF
TGTGCCACCAGTGATTCAGGGGTCACCGGGGAGCTGTTTTTT
>TRBV12-3/TRBV12-4|TRBJ2-7|.|.
CASSLDGTYEQYF
TGTGCCAGCAGTCTGGACGGAACCTACGAGCAGTACTTC
>TRBV6-5|TRBJ1-6|.|.
CASSYGGHHNSPLHF
TGTGCCAGCAGTTACGGCGGACACCATAATTCACCCCTCCACTTT
>TRBV9|TRBJ2-5|TRBD2|.
CASSPREGGLATQYF
TGTGCCAGCAGCCCAAGGGAGGGCGGGTTAGCGACCCAGTACTTC
>TRBV4-1|TRBJ1-1|TRBD1|.
CASSQDSQGRGSAFF
TGCGCCAGCAGCCAAGATTCGCAAGGCAGGGGGTCCGCTTTCTTT
>TRBV7-2|TRBJ1-2|.|.
CASSSSWRGTGYTF
TGTGCCAGCAGCTCATCATGGAGGGGCACTGGCTACACCTTC
>TRBV24-1|TRBJ2-1|TRBD2|few
CATSDWVTAGDMNEQFF
TGTGCCACCAGTGATTGGGTTACAGCGGGGGATATGAATGAGCAGTTCTTC
>TRBV5-4|TRBJ2-3|TRBD1|.
CASSSPGGYGTDTQYF
TGTGCCAGCAGCTCCCCAGGGGGATACGGCACAGATACGCAGTATTTT
>TRBV9|TRBJ2-7|TRBD1|once
CASSVGTGELTYEQYF
TGTGCCAGCAGCGTTGGGACAGGGGAATTAACCTACGAGCAGTACTTC
>TRBV18|TRBJ1-6|.|few
CASSLEVPGGAFSPLHF
TGTGCCAGCTCCCTCGAGGTTCCGGGGGGCGCATTTTCACCCCTCCACTTT
>TRBV19|TRBJ1-4|.|few
CASSVRDREKLFF
TGTGCCAGTAGTGTCCGGGACCGAGAAAAACTGTTTTTT
>TRBV9|TRBJ1-2|TRBD1|.
CASSVDPTGTDYGYTF
TGTGCCAGCAGCGTAGACCCGACAGGGACGGACTATGGCTACACCTTC
>TRBV9|TRBJ2-2|.|.
CASSVYRTQNTGELFF
TGTGCCAGCAGCGTCTATAGGACCCAGAACACCGGGGAGCTGTTTTTT
>TRBV13|TRBJ1-6|.|.
CASSLKNSPLHF
TGTGCCAGCAGCTTGAAAAATTCACCCCTCCACTTT
>TRBV5-8|TRBJ1-5|.|.
CASSQLQPQHF
TGTGCCAGCAGCCAGTTGCAGCCCCAGCATTTT
>TRBV29-1|TRBJ1-2|.|.
CSVPTGRNGYTF
TGCAGCGTTCCCACAGGGAGAAACGGCTACACCTTC
>TRBV5-4|TRBJ1-2|.|.
CASSGGTLSYTF
TGTGCCAGCAGCGGGGGGACTTTGAGCTACACCTTC
>TRBV18|TRBJ2-7|TRBD1|.
CASSETGTGPYEQYF
TGTGCCAGCTCAGAAACCGGGACAGGTCCCTACGAGCAGTACTTC
>TRBV12-5|TRBJ2-3|.|.
CASGPSITDTQYF
TGTGCTAGTGGCCCATCGATCACAGATACGCAGTATTTT
>TRBV2|TRBJ2-2|TRBD2|.
CASKRGGYSTGELFF
TGTGCCAGCAAACGGGGGGGCTATAGCACCGGGGAGCTGTTTTTT
>TRBV18|TRBJ1-6|.|.
CASSPQGLGNSPLHF
TGTGCCAGCTCACCACAGGGTTTGGGGAATTCACCCCTCCACTTT
>TRBV9|TRBJ2-2|.|.
CASSDQAGELFF
TGTGCCAGCAGCGACCAGGCCGGGGAGCTGTTTTTT
>TRBV27|TRBJ1-1|.|.
CASSLRFSTEAFF
TGTGCCAGCAGTTTAAGGTTCAGCACTGAAGCTTTCTTT
>TRBV4-2|TRBJ1-5|.|few
CASSQDPGITYQPQHF
TGTGCCAGCAGCCAAGATCCAGGGATTACCTATCAGCCCCAGCATTTT
>TRBV10-3|TRBJ1-2|TRBD1|.
CAISGTGYGYTF
TGTGCCATCAGCGGGACAGGGTATGGCTACACCTTC
>TRBV6-5|TRBJ1-5|.|.
CASSTTVEQPQHF
TGTGCCAGCAGTACGACAGTGGAACAGCCCCAGCATTTT
>TRBV5-4|TRBJ2-3|TRBD2|few
CASSLGLAGRGDTQYF
TGTGCCAGCAGCTTGGGTCTAGCGGGGAGAGGGGATACGCAGTATTTT
>TRBV5-1|TRBJ2-2|.|.
CASSLEALNTGELFF
TGCGCCAGCAGCTTGGAAGCTTTGAACACCGGGGAGCTGTTTTTT
>TRBV5-5|TRBJ1-1|.|few
CASSAQGPGNTEAFF
TGTGCCAGCAGCGCACAGGGTCCCGGGAACACTGAAGCTTTCTTT
>TRBV6-5|TRBJ2-7|.|.
CASSYGAWDEQYF
TGTGCCAGCAGTTACGGGGCATGGGATGAGCAGTACTTC
>TRBV7-9|TRBJ2-3|TRBD2|.
CASSFATLSGGTDTQYF
TGTGCCAGCAGCTTCGCGACCCTTAGCGGGGGCACAGATACGCAGTATTTT
>TRBV5-8|TRBJ1-4|TRBD1|.
CASSAPGQGLNEKLFF
TGTGCCAGCAGCGCGCCGGGACAGGGCCTTAATGAAAAACTGTTTTTT
>TRBV11-2|TRBJ2-7|.|.
CASSLGYLAAYEQYF
TGTGCCAGCAGCTTAGGGTATCTTGCCGCCTACGAGCAGTACTTC
>TRBV1|TRBJ2-3|.|.
CTSRNWTSPHTDTQYF
TGCACCAGCAGGAATTGGACTTCACCCCACACAGATACGCAGTATTTT
>TRBV7-2|TRBJ1-1|.|.
CASSLVVQHTEAFF
TGTGCCAGCAGCTTAGTCGTACAGCACACTGAAGCTTTCTTT
>TRBV30|TRBJ1-1|.|.
CAWVDGFNTEAFF
TGTGCCTGGGTGGACGGTTTTAACACTGAAGCTTTCTTT
>TRBV3-1/TRBV3-2|TRBJ1-3|.|.
CASSPSGVPGNTIYF
TGTGCCAGCAGCCCGTCAGGGGTCCCTGGAAACACCATATATTTT
>TRBV5-6|TRBJ2-3|.|.
CASGSWAETDTQYF
TGTGCCAGCGGTTCTTGGGCCGAGACAGATACGCAGTATTTT
>TRBV6-5|TRBJ1-5|TRBD1|.
CASTWGQPNQPQHF
TGTGCCAGTACCTGGGGACAGCCTAATCAGCCCCAGCATTTT
>TRBV4-1|TRBJ2-3|TRBD2|.
CASSRTSGGHGADTDTQYF
TGCGCCAGCAGCCGGACTAGCGGGGGGCATGGCGCTGACACAGATACGCAGTATTTT
>TRBV5-4|TRBJ2-7|TRBD1|few
CASSPGTGAREEQYF
TGTGCCAGCAGCCCCGGGACAGGGGCACGGGAAGAGCAGTACTTC
>TRBV27|TRBJ1-2|.|.
CASSAPNYGYTF
TGTGCCAGCAGTGCCCCTAACTATGGCTACACCTTC
>TRBV3-1/TRBV3-2|TRBJ1-6|.|.
CASSLLNYNSPLHF
TGTGCCAGCAGCCTCTTAAATTATAATTCACCCCTCCACTTT
>TRBV24-1|TRBJ2-2|.|.
CATSDFGAGTGELFF
TGTGCCACCAGTGATTTTGGGGCAGGAACCGGGGAGCTGTTTTTT
>TRBV3-1/TRBV3-2|TRBJ2-7|.|.
CASSGTGTDSSYEQYF
TGTGCCAGCAGCGGGACCGGGACCGATTCTTCGTACGAGCAGTACTTC
>TRBV5-1|TRBJ2-3|TRBD2|.
CASSSLAGGAGDTQYF
TGCGCCAGCAGCTCCCTAGCGGGGGGAGCCGGGGATACGCAGTATTTT
>TRBV5-1|TRBJ2-1|TRBD1|.
CASSLGDRNNEQFF
TGCGCCAGCAGCTTGGGGGACAGAAACAATGAGCAGTTCTTC
>TRBV19|TRBJ2-7|.|medium-sized
CASSISSGRTEYEQYF
TGTGCCAGTAGTATAAGTTCGGGTAGGACAGAGTACGAGCAGTACTTC
>TRBV30|TRBJ2-1|.|.
CACKDQGDEQFF
TGTGCCTGCAAAGACCAAGGAGATGAGCAGTTCTTC
>TRBV7-7|TRBJ1-3|.|few
CASSLDPGPGNTIYF
TGTGCTAGCAGCTTAGATCCAGGGCCTGGAAACACCATATATTTT